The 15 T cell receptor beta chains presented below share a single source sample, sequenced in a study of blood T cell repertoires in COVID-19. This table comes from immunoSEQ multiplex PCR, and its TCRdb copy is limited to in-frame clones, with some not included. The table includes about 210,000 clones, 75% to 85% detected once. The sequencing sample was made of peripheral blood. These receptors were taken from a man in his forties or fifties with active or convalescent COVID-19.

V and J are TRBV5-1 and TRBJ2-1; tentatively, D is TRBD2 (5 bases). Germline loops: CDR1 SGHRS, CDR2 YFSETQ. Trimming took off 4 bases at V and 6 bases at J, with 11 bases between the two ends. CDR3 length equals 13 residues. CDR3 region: CASSPEGFNEQFF. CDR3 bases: TGCGCCAGCAGCCCTGAGGGATTCAATGAGCAGTTCTTC.

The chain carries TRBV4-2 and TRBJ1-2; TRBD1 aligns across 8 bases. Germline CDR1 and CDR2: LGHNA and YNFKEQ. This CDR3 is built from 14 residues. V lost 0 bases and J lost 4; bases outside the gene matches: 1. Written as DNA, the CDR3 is TGTGCCAGCAGCCAAGAGGACAGGGCCTATGGCTACACCTTC. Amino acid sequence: CASSQEDRAYGYTF.

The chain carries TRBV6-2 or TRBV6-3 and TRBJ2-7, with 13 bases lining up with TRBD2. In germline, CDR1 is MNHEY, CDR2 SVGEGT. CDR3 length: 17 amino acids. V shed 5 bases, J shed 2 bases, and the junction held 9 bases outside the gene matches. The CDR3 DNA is TGTGCCAGCAGTACCCCACTAGCGGGAGGGCCGACCTACGAGCAGTACTTC. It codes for CASSTPLAGGPTYEQYF.

CDR3 amino acids: CASEVYEQYV. The DNA for the CDR3 is TGTGCCTCGGAGGTTTACGAGCAGTACGTC. V and J are TRBV6-5 and TRBJ2-7, with D possibly TRBD2 on 5 matching bases. CDR1 and CDR2 from the germline V gene are MNHEY and SVGAGI. This CDR3 has 10 amino acids. Trimming removed 11 bases at V and 4 bases at J, with 9 bases between.

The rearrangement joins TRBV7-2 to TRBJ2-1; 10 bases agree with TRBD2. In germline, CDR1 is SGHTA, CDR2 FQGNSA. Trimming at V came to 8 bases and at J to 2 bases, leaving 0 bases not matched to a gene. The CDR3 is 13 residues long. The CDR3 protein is CASLAGAYNEQFF. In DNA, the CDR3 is TGTGCCAGCCTAGCGGGAGCCTACAATGAGCAGTTCTTC.

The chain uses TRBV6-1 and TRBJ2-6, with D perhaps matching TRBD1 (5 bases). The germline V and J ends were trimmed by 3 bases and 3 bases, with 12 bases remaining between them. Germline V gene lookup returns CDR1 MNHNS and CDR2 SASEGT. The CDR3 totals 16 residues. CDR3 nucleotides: TGTGCCAGCAGTGACCAGGGCCCGATTGGGGCCAACGTCCTGACTTTC. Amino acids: CASSDQGPIGANVLTF.

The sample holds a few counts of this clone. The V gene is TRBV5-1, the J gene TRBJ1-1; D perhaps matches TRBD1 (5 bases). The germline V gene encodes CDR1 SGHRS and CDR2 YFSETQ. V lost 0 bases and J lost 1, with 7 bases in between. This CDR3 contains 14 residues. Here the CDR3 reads CASSLAQANTEAFF. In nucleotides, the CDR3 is TGCGCCAGCAGCTTGGCACAGGCGAACACTGAAGCTTTCTTT.

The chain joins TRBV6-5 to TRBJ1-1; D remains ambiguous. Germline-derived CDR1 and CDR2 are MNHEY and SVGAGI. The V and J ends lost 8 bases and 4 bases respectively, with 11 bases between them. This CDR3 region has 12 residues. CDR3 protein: CASSWQITEAFF. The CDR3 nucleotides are TGTGCCAGCTCTTGGCAGATCACTGAAGCTTTCTTT.

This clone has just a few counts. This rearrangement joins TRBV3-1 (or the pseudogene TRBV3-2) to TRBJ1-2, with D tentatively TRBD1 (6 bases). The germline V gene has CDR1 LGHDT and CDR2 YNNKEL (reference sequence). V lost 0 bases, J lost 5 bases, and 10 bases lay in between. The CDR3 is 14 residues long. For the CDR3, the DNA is TGTGCCAGCAGCCAAGAAACAGGGAGATATGGCTACACCTTC. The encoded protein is CASSQETGRYGYTF.

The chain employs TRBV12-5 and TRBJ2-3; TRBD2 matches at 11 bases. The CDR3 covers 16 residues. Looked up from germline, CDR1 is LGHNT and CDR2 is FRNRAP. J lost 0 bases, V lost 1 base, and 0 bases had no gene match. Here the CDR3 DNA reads TGTGCTAGTGGTTTGGGGACTAGCGGGAGCACAGATACGCAGTATTTT. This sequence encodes CASGLGTSGSTDTQYF.

CDR3 DNA: TGTGCCAGCAGCTTAGAACCAGTCGGCTACACCTTC. Its translation is CASSLEPVGYTF. This chain joins TRBV7-9 and TRBJ1-2; the D is unclear. The CDR3 is 12 amino acids. Germline lookup yields CDR1 SEHNR and CDR2 FQNEAQ (reference sequence). V lost 1 base, J lost 8 bases, and 8 bases lay in between.

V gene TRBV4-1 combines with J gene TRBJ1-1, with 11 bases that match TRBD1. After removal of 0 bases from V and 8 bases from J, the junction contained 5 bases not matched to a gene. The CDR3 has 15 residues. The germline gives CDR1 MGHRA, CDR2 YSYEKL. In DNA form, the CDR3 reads TGCGCCAGCAGCCAAGATCCGGGACAGGGGGACGAAGCTTTCTTT. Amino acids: CASSQDPGQGDEAFF.

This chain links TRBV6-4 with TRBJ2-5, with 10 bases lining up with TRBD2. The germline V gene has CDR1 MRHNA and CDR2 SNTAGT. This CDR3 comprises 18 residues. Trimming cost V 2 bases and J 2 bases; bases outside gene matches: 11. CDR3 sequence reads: CASSDKREGAVAQETQYF. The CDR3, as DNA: TGTGCCAGCAGTGACAAGCGGGAGGGGGCCGTAGCACAAGAGACCCAGTACTTC.

The CDR3 is CASSQLFGQGPNTEAFF. For the CDR3, the DNA is TGTGCCAGCAGCCAACTTTTCGGACAGGGCCCCAACACTGAAGCTTTCTTT. The chain combines TRBV3-1 (or the pseudogene TRBV3-2) with TRBJ1-1; 8 bases are shared with TRBD1. The germline gives CDR1 LGHDT, CDR2 YNNKEL (reference sequence). With 2 bases clipped from V and 2 bases from J, the junction kept 10 bases outside the gene matches. The CDR3 covers 17 residues.

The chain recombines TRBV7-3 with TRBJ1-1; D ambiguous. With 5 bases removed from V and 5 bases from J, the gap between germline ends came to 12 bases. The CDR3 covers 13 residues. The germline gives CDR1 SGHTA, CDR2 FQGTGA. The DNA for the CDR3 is TGTGCCAGCAGCATCCGGAGGGAAACTGAAGCTTTCTTT. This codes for CASSIRRETEAFF.